Presented here are 18 T cell receptor beta chains from one specimen sequenced in a study of control samples from healthy donors and cancer patients (dated by TCRdb to about 2020). Preparation of the library involved the immunoSEQ multiplex PCR assay. Not all clones reach the TCRdb copy of this immuneACCESS table, which keeps in-frame sequences only. Checked studies attribute under half of the gap to unresolved V genes and leave the rest unexplained. Here the sample has approximately 80,000 clones; 91% occur a single time. Less than 20% of the sample belongs to the ten largest clones. Sequencing was performed on blood. The receptors were gathered from a man aged 25 to 40 in good health.

This chain connects TRBV28 to TRBJ1-1; D may be TRBD1 (5 bases). V was clipped by 3 bases and J by 1 base, with 12 bases between them. The V gene's germline CDR1 is MDHEN and CDR2 SYDVKM. The CDR3 sequence is 15 residues long. The CDR3 here is CASSLSGPGNTEAFF. The CDR3 DNA follows: TGTGCCAGCAGTTTGTCAGGGCCGGGGAACACTGAAGCTTTCTTT.

The chain combines TRBV5-4 with TRBJ1-1; D is possibly TRBD1 (6 bases). Trimming took 4 bases from V and 6 from J, leaving 16 bases between them. CDR1 SGHNT and CDR2 YYREEE come from the germline V gene (reference sequence). There are 14 residues in the CDR3. CDR3 loop: CASSQQGRRAEAFF. CDR3 in DNA: TGTGCCAGCAGCCAGCAGGGGCGTAGGGCTGAAGCTTTCTTT.

DNA for the CDR3: TGCGCCAGCAGCCCTTGGACAGGGAGTTCACCCCTCCACTTT. Protein product: CASSPWTGSSPLHF. V gene TRBV4-3 combines with J gene TRBJ1-6, with 8 positions matching TRBD1. Germline assignment: CDR1 LGHNA and CDR2 YSLEER. Trimming cost V 4 bases and J 9 bases; bases outside gene matches: 5. The CDR3 length is 14 residues.

The V call is TRBV21-1, the J call TRBJ2-1; no DNA check was done on the table's D call, TRBD1. TRBV21-1 is classified as a pseudogene. There are 20 residues in the CDR3. The CDR3 DNA reads TGTGCCAGCAGACCTGAGGCGGGACAGGCGAAATCCGTACGGGGCAATGAGCAGTTCTTC. This codes for CASRPEAGQAKSVRGNEQFF.

The chain joins TRBV6-6 to TRBJ1-3, with D possibly TRBD1 on 5 matching bases. The V and J ends lost 7 bases and 0 bases respectively, with 10 bases between them. This CDR3 contains 14 residues. Germline V lookup: CDR1 MNHNY, CDR2 SVGAGI (reference sequence). The CDR3 DNA follows: TGTGCCAGCATTAGGGACGGCTCTGGAAACACCATATATTTT. Residues: CASIRDGSGNTIYF.

V and J are TRBV9 and TRBJ2-3; no reliable D call. The length of the CDR3 is 16 residues. The V and J ends lost 0 bases and 0 bases respectively, with 11 bases between them. Germline assignment: CDR1 SGDLS and CDR2 YYNGEE. As DNA, the CDR3 is TGTGCCAGCAGCGTAGTAGGCAGCCCAAGCACAGATACGCAGTATTTT. It encodes CASSVVGSPSTDTQYF.

V is TRBV29-1 and J is TRBJ2-3; 8 bases fit TRBD1. The CDR3 has 13 amino acids. Germline CDR1 SQVTM, CDR2 ANQGSEA. The V and J ends lost 3 bases and 1 base, in that order; junction bases with no gene match: 0. The CDR3 is CSVEGQGTDTQYF. The CDR3 nucleotides are TGCAGCGTTGAGGGACAGGGCACAGATACGCAGTATTTT.

This chain links TRBV28 with TRBJ1-2; the D gene is possibly TRBD1 (5 bases). The V gene's germline CDR1 is MDHEN and CDR2 SYDVKM. Trimming shortened V by 5 bases and J by 2 bases, and 21 bases separated the two germline ends. The CDR3 covers 17 residues. The CDR3 DNA sequence: TGTGCCAGCAGTGGGGAGGAGTTAGGGGCCAAGAACTATGGCTACACCTTC. This translates into CASSGEELGAKNYGYTF.

The genes are TRBV28 and TRBJ2-2; D unresolved. The V gene lost 2 bases and the J gene lost 6 bases, with 7 bases spanning the gap. Germline CDR1 and CDR2: MDHEN and SYDVKM. The CDR3 consists of 13 residues. CDR3 nucleotide sequence: TGTGCCAGCAGTTTAGGGAAGCCCGGGGAGCTGTTTTTT. Residues: CASSLGKPGELFF.

The chain is built from TRBV7-3 and TRBJ2-2, with D maybe TRBD2 (6 bases). The germline V and J ends were trimmed by 5 bases and 5 bases, with 18 bases remaining between them. The length of the CDR3 is 16 residues. CDR1 is SGHTA and CDR2 is FQGTGA in the germline V gene. This CDR3 is CASSPGVREGTGELFF. DNA of the CDR3: TGTGCCAGCAGCCCCGGAGTGCGGGAAGGAACCGGGGAGCTGTTTTTT.

The CDR3: CASSEGGPGANVLTF. The DNA for the CDR3 is TGTGCCAGTAGTGAGGGGGGCCCTGGGGCCAACGTCCTGACTTTC. This chain connects TRBV19 to TRBJ2-6; D tentatively fits TRBD1 or TRBD2 (6 bases each). The V gene lost 5 bases and the J gene lost 2 bases, with 10 bases spanning the gap. CDR3 length equals 15 residues. Germline V gene data show CDR1 as LNHDA and CDR2 as SQIVND (reference sequence).

The J gene is TRBJ1-2, the V gene TRBV27; perhaps TRBD1 as D (5 bases). CDR1 is MNHEY, CDR2 SMNVEV, per germline (reference sequence). V was pared by 3 bases and J by 0 bases, with 17 bases between. The CDR3 is made up of 17 amino acids. The CDR3 DNA is TGTGCCAGCAGTTTGACGGGACGAGGCAGTACTAACTATGGCTACACCTTC. Translation gives CASSLTGRGSTNYGYTF.

The chain has TRBV6-1 and TRBJ1-1, with 7 bases aligning to TRBD1. The CDR3 consists of 16 residues. Germline lookup yields CDR1 MNHNS and CDR2 SASEGT. Losses at the gene ends were 5 bases for V and 4 bases for J; bases not matched to a gene: 13. The CDR3 bases are TGTGCCAGCAGTAAAGACGGGACAGTGCATGTCACTGAAGCTTTCTTT. Amino acid sequence: CASSKDGTVHVTEAFF.

The chain couples TRBV6-5 to TRBJ1-1; unclear D gene. Germline values: CDR1 MNHEY, CDR2 SVGAGI. The CDR3 length is 15 residues. Trimming cost V 1 base and J 0 bases, with 9 bases left between them. CDR3 protein: CASSYFWGVNTEAFF. The CDR3 nucleotides are TGTGCCAGCAGTTACTTCTGGGGTGTGAACACTGAAGCTTTCTTT.

This chain uses TRBV7-9 with TRBJ2-1; the D gene is possibly TRBD2 (5 bases). V lost 0 bases and J lost 2, with 11 bases in between. The CDR3 spans 16 residues. Germline V CDR1 and CDR2: SEHNR, FQNEAQ (reference sequence). The CDR3 here is CASSLARVRTYNEQFF. CDR3 DNA: TGTGCCAGCAGCTTAGCGAGGGTAAGGACCTACAATGAGCAGTTCTTC.

The V and J genes are TRBV7-2 and TRBJ2-1, with TRBD1 matching 9 bases. This CDR3 comprises 17 residues. CDR1 is SGHTA, CDR2 FQGNSA, per germline. The V and J ends lost 4 bases and 5 bases, in that order; junction bases with no gene match: 12. This CDR3 is CASSYGTGLLANNEQFF. The CDR3 DNA follows: TGTGCCAGCAGCTACGGGACAGGGTTGCTAGCCAACAATGAGCAGTTCTTC.

This clone has a single count. The V call is TRBV27, the J call TRBJ2-3; a weak D match, TRBD2 (6 bases). Deletions cut 7 bases from V and 0 bases from J, with 14 bases between. The germline V gene has CDR1 MNHEY and CDR2 SMNVEV (reference sequence). This CDR3 spans 15 amino acids. CDR3: CASMSRDSSTDTQYF. The CDR3 region has the DNA TGTGCCAGCATGTCGAGGGACTCGAGCACAGATACGCAGTATTTT.

The chain is built from TRBV3-1 (or the pseudogene TRBV3-2) and TRBJ2-3, with TRBD2 matching over 11 bases. In germline, CDR1 is LGHDT, CDR2 YNNKEL (reference sequence). The CDR3 runs to 17 residues. After removal of 0 bases from V and 4 bases from J, the junction contained 6 bases not matched to a gene. For the CDR3, the DNA is TGTGCCAGCAGCCAAGATAGGGGGACTAGCGGCGCAGATACGCAGTATTTT. Its translation is CASSQDRGTSGADTQYF.